What follows are 11 T cell receptor beta chains derived from one specimen sequenced in a study of T cells after yellow fever vaccination. In TCRdb, the 5' RACE reads were re-called with MiXCR into one record per CDR3 protein. The table includes about 580,000 distinct CDR3 sequences, less than 20% detected once. The sample here was PBMCs, taken 4 to 6 days after the first yellow fever vaccination. The receptors come from a man younger than 30 who received the YFV17D yellow fever vaccine.

The V call is TRBV6-2 or TRBV6-3, the J call TRBJ1-6; D not resolved. Germline loops: CDR1 MNHEY, CDR2 SVGEGT. The CDR3 extends over 16 amino acids. Trimming pared 2 bases from V and 9 bases from J, leaving 17 bases between. CDR3 DNA: TGTGCCAGCAGTTACGGACGGGAAATCTGGGCTTCACCCCTCCACTTT. This gives the protein CASSYGREIWASPLHF.

This clonotype was seen only a few times. The chain joins TRBV6-4 to TRBJ2-7; TRBD1 is a possible D gene (6 bases). The CDR3 is 13 amino acids. V gave up 6 bases and J gave up 6 bases, with 15 bases separating them. Germline V CDR1 and CDR2: MRHNA, SNTAGT. CDR3 bases: TGTGCCAGCAGCCTACAGGGACGGCGCGAGCAGTACGTC. Its protein product is CASSLQGRREQYV.

The rearrangement uses TRBV5-7 and TRBJ2-5, with D possibly TRBD2 on 5 matching bases. TRBV5-7 is noted as an ORF with a role that remains uncertain. The CDR3 covers 13 residues. The V end was cut by 3 bases, the J end by 4 bases, with 10 bases between. In DNA, the CDR3 is TGTGCCAGCAGCTCCGGGAACCGAGAGACCCAGTACTTC. It yields the protein CASSSGNRETQYF.

This clonotype appeared a single time. The chain is built from TRBV30 and TRBJ1-6; D gene uncertain. Germline values: CDR1 GTSNPN, CDR2 SVGIG (reference sequence). Trimming left V 1 base short and J 8 bases short, with 15 bases between. The CDR3 runs 15 residues. The CDR3: CAWSDEGREYSPLHF. The CDR3 DNA sequence: TGTGCCTGGAGTGACGAGGGTAGGGAGTATTCACCCCTCCACTTT.

This chain connects TRBV7-9 to TRBJ1-1; 7 positions match TRBD1. Germline CDR1 and CDR2: SEHNR and FQNEAQ (reference sequence). The CDR3 sequence is 17 residues long. Trimming removed 6 bases from V and 11 bases from J; junction bases left unmatched: 24. The CDR3 is CASSRGTVKLEKGDAFF. The DNA of the CDR3 is TGTGCCAGCAGTCGAGGGACAGTCAAATTGGAGAAGGGGGATGCTTTCTTT.

In its sample, this clonotype was seen many times. The rearrangement joins TRBV6-1 to TRBJ1-3, with 7 bases aligning to TRBD1. The CDR3 is 14 residues long. J lost 2 bases, V lost 4 bases, and 2 bases had no gene match. Per the germline V gene, CDR1 is MNHNS and CDR2 is SASEGT. CDR3 bases: TGTGCCAGCAGTGTGCAGGGGGCTGGAAACACCATATATTTT. Protein sequence: CASSVQGAGNTIYF.

V is TRBV7-9 and J is TRBJ2-1; 10 positions agree with TRBD2. V dropped 5 bases and J dropped 10; count of bases not matched to a gene: 11. This CDR3 has 15 amino acids. CDR1 and CDR2 (germline): SEHNR, FQNEAQ (reference sequence). CDR3 nucleotide sequence: TGTGCCAGCAGCCCGATGAGCGGGGGGGCTTACGAGCAGTTCTTC. It encodes CASSPMSGGAYEQFF.

The V call is TRBV27, the J call TRBJ2-3; D may be TRBD1 or TRBD2 (5 bases each). With 4 bases removed from V and 2 bases from J, the gap between germline ends came to 7 bases. Germline V gene data show CDR1 as MNHEY and CDR2 as SMNVEV (reference sequence). The CDR3 sequence is 13 residues long. The CDR3 bases are TGTGCCAGCAGTTGGGACGCCACAGATACGCAGTATTTT. It is translated as CASSWDATDTQYF.

On this clonotype itself: One end of the junction fails to match germline, which may point to a read error. The V gene is TRBV23-1, the J gene TRBJ2-2, with TRBD1 identical over 7 bases. TRBV23-1 is noted as an ORF with a role that remains uncertain. The CDR3 extends over 14 amino acids. Here the CDR3 reads CAALIDREHRGAVF. The CDR3, as DNA: TGCGCCGCACTTATTGACAGGGAACACCGGGGAGCTGTTTTT.

The table lists this clonotype with a few counts. The V call is TRBV7-2, the J call TRBJ1-1; D perhaps matches TRBD1 (6 bases). In germline, CDR1 is SGHTA, CDR2 FQGNSA. This CDR3 spans 15 amino acids. The V end was cut by 5 bases, the J end by 0 bases, with 13 bases between. The CDR3 nucleotides are TGTGCCAGCAGCAATGACAGGAGAGTGAACACTGAAGCTTTCTTT. Protein: CASSNDRRVNTEAFF.

V gene TRBV20-1 combines with J gene TRBJ1-5; D not certain. V was shortened by 3 bases and J by 0 bases, with 9 bases between the two germline ends. The V gene's germline CDR1 is DFQATT and CDR2 SNEGSKA (reference sequence). The CDR3 totals 14 residues. The CDR3 reads CSASFGDSNQPQHF. The CDR3 region has the DNA TGCAGTGCTAGTTTCGGTGATAGCAATCAGCCCCAGCATTTT.